Listed below are T cell receptor beta chains from one sample, sequenced in a study of T cell responses to AZD1222 COVID-19 vaccine. Repertoires were generated with immunoSEQ multiplex PCR, while TCRdb's copy carries only in-frame clones and drops some. Of tens of thousands of clones listed, about 88% are singletons. Source: peripheral blood, taken 28 days after the second AZD1222 dose. These receptors all stem from an adult who received the AZD1222 COVID-19 vaccine. CDR3s include the opening cysteine and the closing phenylalanine or tryptophan. D genes are given only for firm matches. Size is stated for part of the rows, as once, few or many counts, or as a class when the clone is expanded.

clone size: -; CDR3 length: 17; J gene: TRBJ1-1; V gene: TRBV29-1; D gene: -; CDR3 protein: CSVGGTPGGNMNTEAFF; CDR3 DNA: TGCAGCGTTGGGGGGACCCCGGGAGGCAATATGAACACTGAAGCTTTCTTT
clone size: -; CDR3 length: 17; J gene: TRBJ2-3; V gene: TRBV14; D gene: -; CDR3 protein: CASSQEPGTRVGDTQYF; CDR3 DNA: TGTGCCAGCAGCCAAGAGCCGGGGACTCGAGTAGGAGATACGCAGTATTTT
clone size: medium-sized; CDR3 length: 13; J gene: TRBJ1-6; V gene: TRBV30; D gene: -; CDR3 protein: CAWSRFTGSLLHF; CDR3 DNA: TGTGCCTGGAGCCGCTTTACTGGGTCTCTCCTCCACTTT
clone size: -; CDR3 length: 13; J gene: TRBJ1-6; V gene: TRBV20-1; D gene: -; CDR3 protein: CSASDRFNSPLHF; CDR3 DNA: TGCAGTGCTAGTGACAGATTTAATTCACCCCTCCACTTT
clone size: -; CDR3 length: 13; J gene: TRBJ2-2; V gene: TRBV7-3; D gene: -; CDR3 protein: CASSFGGTGELFF; CDR3 DNA: TGTGCCAGCAGCTTCGGTGGAACCGGGGAGCTGTTTTTT
clone size: medium-sized; CDR3 length: 15; J gene: TRBJ2-7; V gene: TRBV4-1; D gene: TRBD2; CDR3 protein: CASSQGLADTYEQYF; CDR3 DNA: TGCGCCAGCAGCCAGGGACTAGCGGATACCTACGAGCAGTACTTC
clone size: -; CDR3 length: 13; J gene: TRBJ1-2; V gene: TRBV30; D gene: -; CDR3 protein: CAWSRQGLYGYTF; CDR3 DNA: TGTGCCTGGAGTCGGCAGGGTTTATATGGCTACACCTTC
clone size: -; CDR3 length: 17; J gene: TRBJ2-2; V gene: TRBV5-1; D gene: -; CDR3 protein: CASSSTPQGRNTGELFF; CDR3 DNA: TGCGCCAGCAGCTCTACCCCCCAAGGGAGGAACACCGGGGAGCTGTTTTTT
clone size: once; CDR3 length: 16; J gene: TRBJ2-7; V gene: TRBV6-5; D gene: -; CDR3 protein: CASSYSGGAISYEQYF; CDR3 DNA: TGTGCCAGCAGTTACTCTGGGGGAGCGATATCCTACGAGCAGTACTTC
clone size: -; CDR3 length: 12; J gene: TRBJ1-6; V gene: TRBV27; D gene: -; CDR3 protein: CASCSYNSPLHF; CDR3 DNA: TGTGCCAGCTGCTCCTATAATTCACCCCTCCACTTT
clone size: -; CDR3 length: 15; J gene: TRBJ2-1; V gene: TRBV6-5; D gene: -; CDR3 protein: CASSFDRSSYNEQFF; CDR3 DNA: TGTGCCAGCAGTTTTGACCGAAGCTCCTACAATGAGCAGTTCTTC
clone size: -; CDR3 length: 19; J gene: TRBJ2-3; V gene: TRBV7-3; D gene: -; CDR3 protein: CASSLTSPQGITPKDTQYF; CDR3 DNA: TGTGCCAGCAGCTTAACCAGTCCCCAGGGGATAACGCCCAAAGATACGCAGTATTTT
clone size: -; CDR3 length: 15; J gene: TRBJ1-5; V gene: TRBV18; D gene: TRBD1; CDR3 protein: CASSPTGQGNQPQHF; CDR3 DNA: TGTGCCAGCTCACCGACAGGGCAGGGCAATCAGCCCCAGCATTTT
clone size: -; CDR3 length: 13; J gene: TRBJ2-3; V gene: TRBV21-1; D gene: -; CDR3 protein: CASSKAVRDTQYF; CDR3 DNA: TGTGCCAGCAGCAAAGCCGTCCGGGATACGCAGTATTTT
clone size: once; CDR3 length: 15; J gene: TRBJ1-4; V gene: TRBV11-2; D gene: TRBD1; CDR3 protein: CASSPLRGRDEKLFF; CDR3 DNA: TGTGCCAGCAGCCCCCTGAGGGGGCGAGACGAAAAACTGTTTTTT
clone size: -; CDR3 length: 14; J gene: TRBJ2-1; V gene: TRBV30; D gene: -; CDR3 protein: CAWSPWSSYNEQFF; CDR3 DNA: TGTGCCTGGAGCCCCTGGAGCTCCTACAATGAGCAGTTCTTC
clone size: -; CDR3 length: 13; J gene: TRBJ1-1; V gene: TRBV7-7; D gene: -; CDR3 protein: CASSLSRDTEAFF; CDR3 DNA: TGTGCCAGCAGCTTATCGCGGGACACTGAAGCTTTCTTT
clone size: once; CDR3 length: 16; J gene: TRBJ1-2; V gene: TRBV19; D gene: -; CDR3 protein: CASQSHWDSGGYGYTF; CDR3 DNA: TGTGCCAGTCAGTCTCACTGGGACTCTGGGGGCTATGGCTACACCTTC
clone size: -; CDR3 length: 15; J gene: TRBJ1-3; V gene: TRBV5-6; D gene: -; CDR3 protein: CASSSVVELGNTIYF; CDR3 DNA: TGTGCCAGCAGCTCGGTAGTAGAGCTTGGAAACACCATATATTTT
clone size: -; CDR3 length: 15; J gene: TRBJ1-3; V gene: TRBV27; D gene: -; CDR3 protein: CASSSDATSGNTIYF; CDR3 DNA: TGTGCCAGCAGTTCCGACGCAACCTCTGGAAACACCATATATTTT
clone size: once; CDR3 length: 16; J gene: TRBJ1-3; V gene: TRBV19; D gene: TRBD1; CDR3 protein: CASSEQGAKTGNTIYF; CDR3 DNA: TGTGCCAGTAGCGAACAGGGGGCCAAAACTGGAAACACCATATATTTT
clone size: -; CDR3 length: 15; J gene: TRBJ1-2; V gene: TRBV6-2/TRBV6-3; D gene: -; CDR3 protein: CASSYQQGGNYGYTF; CDR3 DNA: TGTGCCAGCAGTTACCAGCAGGGAGGTAACTATGGCTACACCTTC
clone size: -; CDR3 length: 11; J gene: TRBJ2-7; V gene: TRBV27; D gene: -; CDR3 protein: CASSLMGEQYF; CDR3 DNA: TGTGCCAGCAGTTTAATGGGCGAGCAGTACTTC
clone size: -; CDR3 length: 14; J gene: TRBJ2-5; V gene: TRBV15; D gene: TRBD1; CDR3 protein: CATSTNRGQETQYF; CDR3 DNA: TGTGCCACCAGCACCAACAGGGGACAAGAGACCCAGTACTTC
clone size: -; CDR3 length: 17; J gene: TRBJ2-2; V gene: TRBV18; D gene: TRBD1; CDR3 protein: CASPHGTGDRGTGELFF; CDR3 DNA: TGTGCCAGCCCGCATGGGACAGGGGATCGTGGCACCGGGGAGCTGTTTTTT
clone size: -; CDR3 length: 14; J gene: TRBJ2-7; V gene: TRBV29-1; D gene: TRBD2; CDR3 protein: CSVGLASGRIEQYF; CDR3 DNA: TGCAGCGTTGGTTTGGCTAGCGGGAGGATCGAGCAGTACTTC
clone size: -; CDR3 length: 14; J gene: TRBJ2-2; V gene: TRBV24-1; D gene: -; CDR3 protein: CATSETTYTGELFF; CDR3 DNA: TGTGCCACCAGTGAAACAACGTATACCGGGGAGCTGTTTTTT
clone size: -; CDR3 length: 19; J gene: TRBJ2-6; V gene: TRBV9; D gene: TRBD2; CDR3 protein: CASSVASVSGGAGANVLTF; CDR3 DNA: TGTGCCAGCAGCGTAGCAAGCGTTAGCGGGGGGGCTGGGGCCAACGTCCTGACTTTC
clone size: -; CDR3 length: 15; J gene: TRBJ2-7; V gene: TRBV12-5; D gene: -; CDR3 protein: CASGLKPDQSHEQYF; CDR3 DNA: TGTGCTAGTGGTTTGAAACCGGACCAGAGCCACGAGCAGTACTTC
clone size: -; CDR3 length: 12; J gene: TRBJ2-7; V gene: TRBV11-2; D gene: -; CDR3 protein: CASSSLTNEQYF; CDR3 DNA: TGTGCCAGCAGCTCCTTGACTAACGAGCAGTACTTC
clone size: -; CDR3 length: 12; J gene: TRBJ2-7; V gene: TRBV12-3/TRBV12-4; D gene: -; CDR3 protein: CASSGWDLGQYF; CDR3 DNA: TGTGCCAGCAGTGGGTGGGATCTGGGGCAGTACTTC
clone size: -; CDR3 length: 13; J gene: TRBJ1-2; V gene: TRBV4-1; D gene: -; CDR3 protein: CASSQDMYSELTF; CDR3 DNA: TGCGCCAGCAGCCAAGATATGTATTCTGAGCTCACCTTC
clone size: -; CDR3 length: 17; J gene: TRBJ2-2; V gene: TRBV2; D gene: TRBD2; CDR3 protein: CASKRLAGWGNTGELFF; CDR3 DNA: TGTGCCAGCAAAAGACTAGCGGGGTGGGGCAACACCGGGGAGCTGTTTTTT
clone size: once; CDR3 length: 13; J gene: TRBJ1-1; V gene: TRBV29-1; D gene: TRBD1; CDR3 protein: CSGGDRGLTEAFF; CDR3 DNA: TGCAGCGGGGGAGACAGGGGCCTAACTGAAGCTTTCTTT
clone size: -; CDR3 length: 14; J gene: TRBJ1-1; V gene: TRBV7-9; D gene: -; CDR3 protein: CASSPDSFRTEAFF; CDR3 DNA: TGTGCCAGCAGCCCGGACAGTTTCCGCACTGAAGCTTTCTTT
clone size: -; CDR3 length: 17; J gene: TRBJ2-1; V gene: TRBV4-2; D gene: -; CDR3 protein: CASSQEGGANSYNEQFF; CDR3 DNA: TGTGCCAGCAGCCAAGAAGGGGGGGCGAACTCCTACAATGAGCAGTTCTTC
clone size: -; CDR3 length: 15; J gene: TRBJ1-1; V gene: TRBV7-9; D gene: TRBD1; CDR3 protein: CASSLGQGGFTEAFF; CDR3 DNA: TGTGCCAGCAGCCTCGGACAGGGTGGTTTCACTGAAGCTTTCTTT
clone size: few; CDR3 length: 15; J gene: TRBJ1-6; V gene: TRBV11-3; D gene: -; CDR3 protein: CARPAVSSYNSPLHF; CDR3 DNA: TGTGCCAGGCCCGCGGTCAGCTCCTATAATTCACCCCTCCACTTT
clone size: once; CDR3 length: 14; J gene: TRBJ2-3; V gene: TRBV7-9; D gene: -; CDR3 protein: CASSADGITDTQYF; CDR3 DNA: TGTGCCAGCAGCGCCGACGGAATCACAGATACGCAGTATTTT
clone size: -; CDR3 length: 15; J gene: TRBJ1-1; V gene: TRBV10-3; D gene: TRBD1; CDR3 protein: CAIRRDRGVDTEAFF; CDR3 DNA: TGTGCCATCAGAAGGGACAGGGGGGTTGACACTGAAGCTTTCTTT
clone size: -; CDR3 length: 18; J gene: TRBJ2-5; V gene: TRBV15; D gene: TRBD2; CDR3 protein: CATSRVRNGGRAGETQYF; CDR3 DNA: TGTGCCACCAGCAGAGTCAGGAACGGCGGGAGGGCCGGGGAGACCCAGTACTTC
clone size: -; CDR3 length: 15; J gene: TRBJ2-5; V gene: TRBV19; D gene: TRBD2; CDR3 protein: CASSTTSGSVETQYF; CDR3 DNA: TGTGCCAGTAGTACTACTAGCGGGAGCGTGGAGACCCAGTACTTC
clone size: -; CDR3 length: 13; J gene: TRBJ1-5; V gene: TRBV25-1; D gene: -; CDR3 protein: CASSDWGSQPQHF; CDR3 DNA: TGTGCCAGCAGTGATTGGGGGAGTCAGCCCCAGCATTTT
clone size: -; CDR3 length: 15; J gene: TRBJ2-3; V gene: TRBV7-2; D gene: -; CDR3 protein: CASSLVASSTDTQYF; CDR3 DNA: TGTGCCAGCAGCTTAGTGGCGAGTAGCACAGATACGCAGTATTTT
clone size: -; CDR3 length: 15; J gene: TRBJ2-7; V gene: TRBV18; D gene: TRBD1; CDR3 protein: CASSPRTGQNYEQYF; CDR3 DNA: TGTGCCAGCTCACCTCGGACAGGGCAGAATTACGAGCAGTACTTC
clone size: few; CDR3 length: 15; J gene: TRBJ2-4; V gene: TRBV4-3; D gene: -; CDR3 protein: CASSRRFDAKNIQYF; CDR3 DNA: TGCGCCAGCAGCCGAAGGTTCGACGCCAAAAACATTCAGTACTTC
clone size: once; CDR3 length: 15; J gene: TRBJ2-1; V gene: TRBV10-2; D gene: TRBD1; CDR3 protein: CASSPGQGSYNEQFF; CDR3 DNA: TGCGCCAGCAGCCCTGGACAGGGTTCATACAATGAGCAGTTCTTC
clone size: -; CDR3 length: 15; J gene: TRBJ2-2; V gene: TRBV11-2; D gene: -; CDR3 protein: CASSLEAIRAGELFF; CDR3 DNA: TGTGCCAGCAGCTTAGAGGCTATACGGGCCGGGGAGCTGTTTTTT
clone size: -; CDR3 length: 17; J gene: TRBJ2-5; V gene: TRBV5-1; D gene: -; CDR3 protein: CASSLLSTPVYQETQYF; CDR3 DNA: TGCGCCAGCAGCTTGTTGAGTACTCCCGTGTACCAAGAGACCCAGTACTTC
clone size: -; CDR3 length: 15; J gene: TRBJ2-1; V gene: TRBV27; D gene: TRBD2; CDR3 protein: CASRILAGGYNEQFF; CDR3 DNA: TGTGCCAGCAGGATACTAGCGGGGGGGTACAATGAGCAGTTCTTC
clone size: few; CDR3 length: 14; J gene: TRBJ1-3; V gene: TRBV19; D gene: -; CDR3 protein: CASSAPERGNTIYF; CDR3 DNA: TGTGCCAGTAGTGCTCCTGAGCGAGGAAACACCATATATTTT
clone size: -; CDR3 length: 20; J gene: TRBJ2-3; V gene: TRBV15; D gene: TRBD2; CDR3 protein: CATSKDRAGVGEHSTDTQYF; CDR3 DNA: TGTGCCACCAGCAAGGATCGAGCGGGAGTTGGGGAGCATAGCACAGATACGCAGTATTTT